This TCR beta chain was identified in a study of blood T cell repertoires in COVID-19. Study summary: The United States, Italy and Spain provided the acute and convalescent COVID-19 samples.

Generated by immunoSEQ multiplex PCR, the TCRdb table keeps only in-frame clones and is missing some. The sample shows 76,000 or so clones, about 90% of them seen only once. Trimming pared 2 bases from V and 4 bases from J, leaving 11 bases between. Germline assignment: CDR1 SNHLY and CDR2 FYNNEI. CDR3 length: 14 amino acids. This chain joins TRBV2 and TRBJ1-2; D may be TRBD1 (5 bases). Sequencing input: peripheral blood. This receptor was identified in an elderly man in a cohort sampled during active COVID-19. The CDR3 coding sequence is TGTGCCAGCAGTGAAATGGGGCCGGGCTATGGCTACACCTTC. Translating it yields CASSEMGPGYGYTF.